The 13 T cell receptor beta chains listed next were all sequenced from one sample in a study of blood T cell repertoires in COVID-19. This table comes from immunoSEQ multiplex PCR, and its TCRdb copy is limited to in-frame clones, with some not included. The sample holds tens of thousands of clones, over 80% seen once. Sequenced: peripheral blood. The source of these receptors is a woman in her fifties or sixties in a cohort sampled during active COVID-19.

The chain couples TRBV27 to TRBJ1-2; TRBD1 agrees at 11 bases. The J segment lost 5 bases and the V segment lost 5 bases, leaving 10 bases of the junction unmatched. Looked up from germline, CDR1 is MNHEY and CDR2 is SMNVEV (reference sequence). CDR3 length: 16 amino acids. The CDR3 spells CASSPTGTGGWYGYTF. CDR3 nucleotide sequence: TGTGCCAGCAGTCCGACCGGGACAGGGGGTTGGTATGGCTACACCTTC.

This chain uses TRBV19 with TRBJ1-4; 10 nucleotides line up with TRBD1. The CDR3 is 13 amino acids. The germline gives CDR1 LNHDA, CDR2 SQIVND (reference sequence). Germline trimming cut 8 bases from V and 5 bases from J; bases unmatched to any gene: 2. DNA for the CDR3: TGTGCCAGTCGGGACAGGGGAAATGAAAAACTGTTTTTT. It is translated as CASRDRGNEKLFF. Looking up the rest from reference TRBV19 and TRBJ1-4 gives the full variable domain: DGGITQSPKYLFRKEGQNVTLSCEQNLNHDAMYWYRQDPGQGLRLIYYSQIVNDFQKGDIAEGYSVSREKKESFPLTVTSAQKNPTAFYLCASRDRGNEKLFFGSGTQLSVL.

This chain uses TRBV19 with TRBJ2-7, with D perhaps matching TRBD1 (5 bases). Germline lookup yields CDR1 LNHDA and CDR2 SQIVND (reference sequence). The ends were cut back, 8 bases at V and 4 bases at J, with 21 bases in the middle. The CDR3 length is 15 residues. CDR3 sequence reads: CASARGGETSYEQYF. For the CDR3, the DNA is TGTGCCAGTGCTAGGGGTGGCGAGACATCGTACGAGCAGTACTTC.

V gene TRBV5-1 combines with J gene TRBJ2-2; maybe TRBD2 (5 bases). Trimming took off 2 bases at V and 1 base at J, with 12 bases between the two ends. The CDR3 has 16 amino acids. CDR1 is SGHRS, CDR2 YFSETQ, per germline. Here the CDR3 reads CASSFSRAGNTGELFF. DNA for the CDR3: TGCGCCAGCAGCTTCTCAAGGGCGGGGAACACCGGGGAGCTGTTTTTT.

This clone was recorded once. The chain employs TRBV7-2 and TRBJ2-3; D possibly corresponds to TRBD2 (7 bases). This CDR3 is built from 16 residues. V dropped 1 base and J dropped 2 bases, with 13 bases sitting between them. CDR1 and CDR2 from the germline V gene are SGHTA and FQGNSA. The CDR3 DNA follows: TGTGCCAGCAGCTTAGAGGGCGGGGGCATCACAGATACGCAGTATTTT. This sequence encodes CASSLEGGGITDTQYF.

The genes are TRBV19 and TRBJ1-3; D not certain. Germline assignment: CDR1 LNHDA and CDR2 SQIVND (reference sequence). Trimming cost V 5 bases and J 0 bases, with 8 bases left between them. CDR3 length: 14 residues. For the CDR3, the DNA is TGTGCCAGTAGTCCCGGGAGCTCTGGAAACACCATATATTTT. Translation: CASSPGSSGNTIYF. Looking up the rest from reference TRBV19 and TRBJ1-3 gives the full variable domain: DGGITQSPKYLFRKEGQNVTLSCEQNLNHDAMYWYRQDPGQGLRLIYYSQIVNDFQKGDIAEGYSVSREKKESFPLTVTSAQKNPTAFYLCASSPGSSGNTIYFGEGSWLTVV.

The chain links TRBV5-5 to TRBJ2-7, with 7 bases matching TRBD1. Germline CDR1 is SGHKS and CDR2 is YYEKEE (reference sequence). V gave up 7 bases and J gave up 6 bases; unmatched junction bases: 7. This CDR3 is 12 amino acids long. CDR3 nucleotides: TGTGCCAGCGCTCGTCCAGGGGGCGAGCAGTACTTC. This translates into CASARPGGEQYF.

The rearrangement uses TRBV6-6 and TRBJ1-2; tentative D call: TRBD1 (5 bases). The CDR3 loop spans 13 amino acids. CDR1 MNHNY and CDR2 SVGAGI come from the germline V gene (reference sequence). Trimming cost V 7 bases and J 4 bases, with 13 bases left between them. The CDR3, as DNA: TGTGCCAGCATTCGGCAGGGTGGCTATGGCTACACCTTC. Amino acid sequence: CASIRQGGYGYTF.

The chain recombines TRBV7-2 with TRBJ2-1, with D perhaps matching TRBD2 (6 bases). The CDR3 length is 16 residues. The V end was cut by 1 base, the J end by 0 bases, with 10 bases between. The germline gives CDR1 SGHTA, CDR2 FQGNSA. DNA of the CDR3: TGTGCCAGCAGCTTAGTTGGGGGGAGCTCCTACAATGAGCAGTTCTTC. It is translated as CASSLVGGSSYNEQFF.

The CDR3 DNA sequence: TGTGCCATCAGTGACAGATATTACAATGAGCAGTTCTTC. Translating gives CAISDRYYNEQFF. The chain joins TRBV10-3 to TRBJ2-1, with D hard to call. From germline, CDR1 is ENHRY and CDR2 SYGVKD. This CDR3 contains 13 residues. V lost 3 bases and J lost 4, with 7 bases in between.

The rearrangement uses TRBV7-8 and TRBJ2-3, with TRBD2 identical over 8 bases. Germline assignment: CDR1 SGHVS and CDR2 FQNEAQ. The CDR3 spans 15 residues. Germline trimming cut 5 bases from V and 6 bases from J; bases unmatched to any gene: 10. As DNA, the CDR3 is TGTGCCAGCAGCCTTCCCGGGACTAGGGCCGATACGCAGTATTTT. This translates into CASSLPGTRADTQYF.

This chain links TRBV7-2 with TRBJ2-2; 7 nucleotides line up with TRBD2. The germline V gene encodes CDR1 SGHTA and CDR2 FQGNSA. There are 15 residues in the CDR3. V shed 1 base, J shed 6 bases, and the junction held 5 bases outside the gene matches. The CDR3 sequence: CASSLEAGAAGELFF. In nucleotides, the CDR3 is TGTGCCAGCAGCTTAGAGGCGGGAGCGGCCGGGGAGCTGTTTTTT.

V gene TRBV18 combines with J gene TRBJ2-3, with a weak D call TRBD2 (6 bases). The CDR3 length is 16 residues. V gave up 3 bases and J gave up 0 bases, with 13 bases separating them. CDR1 KGHSH and CDR2 LQKENI come from the germline V gene. The CDR3 sequence is CASSPPGLPSTDTQYF. CDR3 nucleotides: TGTGCCAGCTCACCTCCGGGACTCCCGAGCACAGATACGCAGTATTTT.